A single sample gave rise to the 16 T cell receptor beta chains below, sequenced in a study of T cell responses to AZD1222 COVID-19 vaccine. Sequencing was performed with immunoSEQ multiplex PCR; in TCRdb, only in-frame clones are kept and a portion is missing. The table records around 270,000 clones, almost 95% of them present only once. The sample was peripheral blood, taken 28 days after the second AZD1222 dose. The receptors come from an adult who received the AZD1222 COVID-19 vaccine.

This sequence joins TRBV10-3 and TRBJ2-7; no firm D call. V lost 4 bases, J lost 0 bases, and 7 bases lay in between. CDR1 and CDR2 from the germline V gene are ENHRY and SYGVKD. The CDR3 extends over 13 amino acids. The CDR3 DNA reads as TGTGCCATCAGTGGACACTCCTCCTACGAGCAGTACTTC. Its translation: CAISGHSSYEQYF.

The chain links TRBV5-1 to TRBJ1-1; possible D gene TRBD1, 5 bases. This CDR3 spans 14 amino acids. Trimming took off 6 bases at V and 0 bases at J, with 12 bases between the two ends. Germline V CDR1 and CDR2: SGHRS, YFSETQ. CDR3 protein: CASTSGTVNTEAFF. CDR3 nucleotides: TGCGCCAGCACCTCCGGGACGGTGAACACTGAAGCTTTCTTT. Based on the CDR3 plus reference TRBV5-1 and TRBJ1-1, the full variable domain is KAGVTQTPRYLIKTRGQQVTLSCSPISGHRSVSWYQQTPGQGLQFLFEYFSETQRNKGNFPGRFSGRQFSNSRSEMNVSTLELGDSALYLCASTSGTVNTEAFFGQGTRLTVV.

The chain is built from TRBV5-5 and TRBJ2-5, with a weak D call TRBD1 (5 bases). The CDR3 contains 15 residues. V was shortened by 3 bases and J by 1 base, with 13 bases between the two germline ends. Per germline, CDR1 SGHKS and CDR2 YYEKEE (reference sequence). CDR3 sequence: CASSSSGHPQETQYF. The CDR3 DNA is TGTGCCAGCAGCTCTTCAGGACATCCCCAAGAGACCCAGTACTTC.

The genes are TRBV27 and TRBJ1-2; TRBD1 matches 7 bases. CDR1 is MNHEY and CDR2 is SMNVEV in the germline V gene (reference sequence). Trimming at V came to 6 bases and at J to 0 bases, leaving 16 bases not matched to a gene. The CDR3 consists of 18 residues. As DNA, the CDR3 is TGTGCCAGCAGGAGACCCGGGACAGACAGCAGAGCTAACTATGGCTACACCTTC. This sequence encodes CASRRPGTDSRANYGYTF.

The gene calls are TRBV5-1 and TRBJ1-1; no firm D call. The V and J ends lost 2 bases and 3 bases respectively, with 14 bases between them. This CDR3 has 15 amino acids. Germline loops: CDR1 SGHRS, CDR2 YFSETQ. As DNA, the CDR3 is TGCGCCAGCAGCTTAGGGCCTCAGAGGGACACTGAAGCTTTCTTT. Residues: CASSLGPQRDTEAFF.

The V call is TRBV5-1, the J call TRBJ2-7, with a tentative D call TRBD1 (6 bases). This CDR3 is 15 amino acids long. The germline V and J ends were trimmed by 2 bases and 1 base, with 13 bases remaining between them. Germline-derived CDR1 and CDR2 are SGHRS and YFSETQ. CDR3 coding DNA: TGCGCCAGCAGCTTACTTAACAGGGATTCCTACGAGCAGTACTTC. Translating gives CASSLLNRDSYEQYF.

The rearrangement uses TRBV27 and TRBJ2-1; the match to TRBD2 covers 10 bases. This CDR3 is 14 amino acids long. The J segment lost 6 bases and the V segment lost 6 bases, leaving 5 bases of the junction unmatched. Germline V gene lookup returns CDR1 MNHEY and CDR2 SMNVEV (reference sequence). In DNA, the CDR3 is TGTGCCAGCAGAGCGGGGGGGCCGGCCAATGAGCAGTTCTTC. Translated, it gives CASRAGGPANEQFF.

J is TRBJ2-3 and V is TRBV5-1; D tentatively reads TRBD1 or TRBD2 (5 bases each). The CDR3 covers 12 residues. Germline-derived CDR1 and CDR2 are SGHRS and YFSETQ. V lost 3 bases, J lost 13 bases, and 15 bases lay in between. CDR3 sequence: CASSSTGTEKYF. For the CDR3, the DNA is TGCGCCAGCAGCTCCACCGGGACCGAGAAGTATTTT.

The CDR3 sequence: CASSPTPDRGYEQYF. The DNA of the CDR3 is TGTGCCAGCAGCCCAACTCCGGACAGGGGATACGAGCAGTACTTC. The V gene is TRBV7-6, the J gene TRBJ2-7, with TRBD1 identical over 9 bases. The CDR3 consists of 15 residues. The V gene end was trimmed by 5 bases and the J gene end by 4 bases; junction bases not matched to a gene: 9. Germline CDR1 SGHVS, CDR2 FNYEAQ.

The rearrangement uses TRBV28 and TRBJ2-7; D not certain. In germline, CDR1 is MDHEN, CDR2 SYDVKM. Trimming stripped 2 bases from V and 9 bases from J, with 11 bases between. The CDR3 sequence is 12 residues long. The CDR3 sequence is CASSLAPSGQYF. CDR3 coding DNA: TGTGCCAGCAGTTTAGCCCCCTCAGGGCAGTACTTC.

The chain recombines TRBV7-9 with TRBJ1-2; maybe TRBD1 (6 bases). The CDR3 is 13 amino acids. V was clipped by 7 bases and J by 2 bases, with 11 bases between them. CDR1 is SEHNR, CDR2 FQNEAQ, per germline (reference sequence). The CDR3 coding sequence is TGTGCCAGCACCATTACAGGGAACTATGGCTACACCTTC. Translation gives CASTITGNYGYTF.

The chain recombines TRBV28 with TRBJ1-5, with a weak D call TRBD1 (6 bases). V was trimmed by 5 bases and J by 5 bases, leaving 16 bases between them. This CDR3 contains 15 residues. CDR1 MDHEN and CDR2 SYDVKM come from the germline V gene. The CDR3 bases are TGTGCCAGCAGTCGCGGGACATGGGGGGATCAGCCCCAGCATTTT. Protein: CASSRGTWGDQPQHF.

The V gene is TRBV5-6, the J gene TRBJ2-3; TRBD2 is a possible D gene (5 bases). The V end was cut by 3 bases, the J end by 1 base, with 18 bases between. The CDR3 is made up of 17 amino acids. Germline CDR1 reads SGHDT; CDR2 reads YYEEEE. This CDR3 reads CASSWPQTTEGTDTQYF. CDR3 bases: TGTGCCAGCAGCTGGCCCCAAACGACGGAGGGCACAGATACGCAGTATTTT.

V is TRBV19 and J is TRBJ2-7; 7 nucleotides line up with TRBD1. The CDR3 runs 16 residues. The trim removed 5 bases at V and 2 bases at J, leaving 12 bases unmatched. Germline V gene data show CDR1 as LNHDA and CDR2 as SQIVND (reference sequence). The CDR3 reads CASSASHRGPAYEQYF. Written as DNA, the CDR3 is TGTGCCAGTAGTGCATCCCACAGGGGTCCCGCCTACGAGCAGTACTTC. The full variable domain, its missing parts supplied by reference TRBV19 and TRBJ2-7, is DGGITQSPKYLFRKEGQNVTLSCEQNLNHDAMYWYRQDPGQGLRLIYYSQIVNDFQKGDIAEGYSVSREKKESFPLTVTSAQKNPTAFYLCASSASHRGPAYEQYFGPGTRLTVT.

The rearrangement joins TRBV30 to TRBJ2-4; 9 bases fit TRBD2. Germline CDR1 GTSNPN, CDR2 SVGIG (reference sequence). There are 14 residues in the CDR3. Unmatched junction bases numbered 5, after V lost 0 bases and J lost 8 bases. Written as DNA, the CDR3 is TGTGCCTGGAGTGTCGGCGGGGGGGAGGACATTCAGTACTTC. Protein: CAWSVGGGEDIQYF.

The genes are TRBV5-4 and TRBJ1-1; possibly TRBD1 for D (5 bases). V was shortened by 3 bases and J by 2 bases, with 17 bases between the two germline ends. Germline V gives CDR1 SGHNT, CDR2 YYREEE (reference sequence). The CDR3 runs to 16 residues. The CDR3 protein is CASSSGAQAQNTEAFF. For the CDR3, the DNA is TGTGCCAGCAGCTCCGGGGCCCAAGCCCAAAACACTGAAGCTTTCTTT.